These T cell receptor beta chains were read from a single sample in a study of cytomegalovirus exposure and HLA in healthy donors. Sequencing was performed with immunoSEQ multiplex PCR; in TCRdb, only in-frame clones are kept and a portion is missing. In total, the table holds over 80,000 clones. Material: PBMCs. The receptor source for this set is a girl aged 5-17 years in good health and CMV-seropositive. Both conserved end residues are trimmed from each CDR3. A D gene is named only where the DNA matches it firmly.

>-|TRBV4-1|TRBJ1-1|14
ASSQDPTIGSTEAF
>-|TRBV27|TRBJ1-1|12
ASSLGDSNTEAF
>TRBD1|TRBV5-4|TRBJ1-5|13
ASSMGQGLNQPQH
>-|TRBV6-1|TRBJ2-3|12
ASSAGGYTDTQY
>TRBD2|TRBV9|TRBJ2-1|13
ASSELAGGYNEQF
>TRBD1|TRBV7-2|TRBJ2-5|12
ASSYHRGRETQY
>TRBD1|TRBV30|TRBJ1-6|12
AWSGGTGSSPLH
>-|TRBV9|TRBJ2-5|13
ASSVAGALSETQY
>-|TRBV9|TRBJ1-4|14
ASSVGAWQRDEKLF
>-|TRBV5-1|TRBJ2-5|11
ASSFGGQETQY
>TRBD1|TRBV19|TRBJ1-5|13
ASTEVTGHNQPQH
>-|TRBV7-9|TRBJ2-2|11
ASSLEGAGELF
>TRBD1|TRBV5-1|TRBJ1-4|11
ASSQGADEKLF
>TRBD1|TRBV13|TRBJ2-7|12
ASSSTGGIYEQY
>-|TRBV9|TRBJ2-1|11
ASSGSARFEQF
>-|TRBV7-9|TRBJ2-5|12
ASSLVISQETQY
>-|TRBV4-3|TRBJ2-5|13
ASSQETGRQETQY
>TRBD1|TRBV10-3|TRBJ1-4|12
AIRKTGDNEKLF
>-|TRBV7-9|TRBJ1-4|13
ASSDRGEGSEKLF
>TRBD1|TRBV25-1|TRBJ2-7|11
ASSEDRAYEQY
>TRBD2|TRBV29-1|TRBJ2-1|15
SVVVLAGGPSYNEQF
>-|TRBV9|TRBJ1-1|11
ASSIRANTEAF
>-|TRBV28|TRBJ1-1|14
ASSTPGRFMNTEAF
>-|TRBV5-6|TRBJ1-2|12
ASISFSQGHGYT
>-|TRBV7-3|TRBJ2-1|13
ASSLTVRTYNEQF
>TRBD1|TRBV5-6|TRBJ1-5|14
ASSSPSDRGNQPQH
>-|TRBV25-1|TRBJ2-7|13
ASSAAGKGAYEQY
>TRBD1|TRBV6-6|TRBJ2-7|13
ASSLPPGQTYEQY
>TRBD2|TRBV5-1|TRBJ2-5|14
ASSLFGTSGQETQY
>TRBD1|TRBV29-1|TRBJ2-1|11
SVEVRQGIEQF
>-|TRBV4-3|TRBJ1-6|14
ASSQGTLEKNSPLH
>-|TRBV6-1|TRBJ1-6|15
ASSEARAYSYNSPLH
>-|TRBV4-1|TRBJ1-2|14
ASSQVAGRPDYGYT
>-|TRBV7-9|TRBJ1-2|10
ASSPDSYGYT
>TRBD1|TRBV4-3|TRBJ2-2|16
ASSQLRGQGDGTGELF
>TRBD2|TRBV2|TRBJ2-5|12
ASSVLAGKETQY
>TRBD2|TRBV6-1|TRBJ2-1|14
ASSEARTSGGYEQF
>-|TRBV15|TRBJ2-7|14
ATSRDLSRQGYEQY
>TRBD1|TRBV9|TRBJ2-1|12
ASSDKGQTNEQF
>-|TRBV9|TRBJ2-2|12
ASSVASYTGELF
>TRBD1|TRBV6-1|TRBJ1-6|12
ASRGQGENSPLH
>-|TRBV5-4|TRBJ2-3|9
ATSLLDTQY
>-|TRBV7-2|TRBJ1-1|12
ASTLQGMNTEAF
>TRBD2|TRBV7-2|TRBJ2-3|14
ASSLRRGFRADTQY
>-|TRBV4-1|TRBJ2-3|12
ASRDIVRTDTQY
>-|TRBV2|TRBJ1-5|10
ASSDLRQPQH
>-|TRBV5-1|TRBJ2-7|12
ASSLNAAAYEQY
>TRBD1|TRBV4-1|TRBJ2-7|14
ASSQNWDRSSYEQY
>TRBD1|TRBV5-6|TRBJ1-2|12
ASSGQDSNYGYT
>TRBD2|TRBV9|TRBJ2-7|13
ASSVEAGGPHEQY
>-|TRBV27|TRBJ1-5|11
ASRSGSNQPQH
>TRBD1|TRBV28|TRBJ2-2|14
ASSPRAGQGAGELF
>-|TRBV5-4|TRBJ2-5|12
ASSGKGGRETQY
>-|TRBV5-1|TRBJ2-7|12
ASSLSRSSYEQY
>-|TRBV30|TRBJ1-4|11
AWSILSAEKLF
>-|TRBV7-2|TRBJ2-3|14
ASSSVRDSPPDTQY
>TRBD1|TRBV7-2|TRBJ1-1|15
ASSLRGQGATGDEAF